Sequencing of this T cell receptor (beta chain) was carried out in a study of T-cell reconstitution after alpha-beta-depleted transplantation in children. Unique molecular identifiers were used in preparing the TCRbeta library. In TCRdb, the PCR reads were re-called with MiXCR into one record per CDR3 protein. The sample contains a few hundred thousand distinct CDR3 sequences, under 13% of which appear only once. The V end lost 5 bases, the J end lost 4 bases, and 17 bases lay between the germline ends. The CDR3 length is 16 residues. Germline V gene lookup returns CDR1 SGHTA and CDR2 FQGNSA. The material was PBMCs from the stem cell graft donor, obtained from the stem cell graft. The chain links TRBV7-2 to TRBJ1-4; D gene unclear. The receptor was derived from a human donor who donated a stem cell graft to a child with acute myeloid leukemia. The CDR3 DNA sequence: TGTGCCAGCAGCCGAATCTCGTCAGTATTTAATGAAAAACTGTTTTTT. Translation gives CASSRISSVFNEKLFF.